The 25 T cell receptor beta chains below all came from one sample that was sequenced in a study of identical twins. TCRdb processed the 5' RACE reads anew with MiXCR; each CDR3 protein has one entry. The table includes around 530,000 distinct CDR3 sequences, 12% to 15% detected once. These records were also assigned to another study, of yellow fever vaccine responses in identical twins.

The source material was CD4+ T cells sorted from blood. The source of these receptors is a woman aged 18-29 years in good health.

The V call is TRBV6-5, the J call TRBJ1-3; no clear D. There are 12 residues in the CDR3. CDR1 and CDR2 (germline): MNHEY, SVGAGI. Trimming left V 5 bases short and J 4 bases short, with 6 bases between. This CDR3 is CASSPEGNTIYF. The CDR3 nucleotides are TGTGCCAGCAGTCCGGAAGGAAACACCATATATTTT.

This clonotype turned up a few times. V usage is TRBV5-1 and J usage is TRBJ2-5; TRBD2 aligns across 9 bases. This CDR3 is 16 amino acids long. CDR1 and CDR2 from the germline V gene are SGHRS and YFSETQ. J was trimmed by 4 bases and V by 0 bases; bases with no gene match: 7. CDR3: CASSLDLAGNGETQYF. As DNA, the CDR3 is TGCGCCAGCAGCTTGGACCTAGCGGGAAATGGAGAGACCCAGTACTTC.

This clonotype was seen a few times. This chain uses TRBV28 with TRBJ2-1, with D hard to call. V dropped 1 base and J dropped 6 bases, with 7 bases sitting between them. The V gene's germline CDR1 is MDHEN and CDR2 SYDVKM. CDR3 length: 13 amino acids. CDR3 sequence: CASSLLLFNEQFF. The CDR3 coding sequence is TGTGCCAGCAGTTTATTGCTGTTCAATGAGCAGTTCTTC.

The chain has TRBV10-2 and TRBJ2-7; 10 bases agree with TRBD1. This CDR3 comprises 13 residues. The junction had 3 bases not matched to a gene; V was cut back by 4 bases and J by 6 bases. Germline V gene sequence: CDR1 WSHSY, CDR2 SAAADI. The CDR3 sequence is CASSGTGGFEQYV. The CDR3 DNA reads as TGCGCCAGCAGTGGGACAGGGGGATTCGAGCAGTACGTC.

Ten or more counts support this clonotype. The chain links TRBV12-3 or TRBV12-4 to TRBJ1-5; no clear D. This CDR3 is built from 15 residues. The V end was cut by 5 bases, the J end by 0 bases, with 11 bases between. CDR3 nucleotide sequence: TGTGCCAGCAGTGAACAGCAATATAGCAATCAGCCCCAGCATTTT. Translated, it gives CASSEQQYSNQPQHF.

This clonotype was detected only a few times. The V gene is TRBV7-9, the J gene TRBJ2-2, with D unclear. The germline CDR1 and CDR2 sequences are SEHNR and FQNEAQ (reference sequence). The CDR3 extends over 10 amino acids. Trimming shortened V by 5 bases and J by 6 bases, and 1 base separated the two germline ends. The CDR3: CASSPGELFF. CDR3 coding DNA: TGTGCCAGCAGCCCCGGGGAGCTGTTTTTT.

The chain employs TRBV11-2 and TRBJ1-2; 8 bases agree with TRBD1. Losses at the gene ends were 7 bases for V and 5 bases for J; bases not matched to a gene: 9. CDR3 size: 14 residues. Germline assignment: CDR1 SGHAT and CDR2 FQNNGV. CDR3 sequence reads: CASTRQGRSYGYTF. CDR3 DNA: TGTGCCAGCACCCGACAGGGGAGGAGTTATGGCTACACCTTC.

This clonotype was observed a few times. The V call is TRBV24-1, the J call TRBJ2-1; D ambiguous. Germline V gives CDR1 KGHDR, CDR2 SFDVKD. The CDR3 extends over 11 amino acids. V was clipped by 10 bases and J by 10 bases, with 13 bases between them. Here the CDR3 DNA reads TGTGCCACTTCCCAGCTTGAGGAGCAGTTCTTC. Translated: CATSQLEEQFF.

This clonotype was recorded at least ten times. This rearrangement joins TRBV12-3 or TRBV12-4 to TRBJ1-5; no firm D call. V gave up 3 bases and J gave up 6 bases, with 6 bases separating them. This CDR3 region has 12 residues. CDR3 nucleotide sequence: TGTGCCAGCAGTTTCGTGCGTCAGCCCCAGCATTTT. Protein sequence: CASSFVRQPQHF.

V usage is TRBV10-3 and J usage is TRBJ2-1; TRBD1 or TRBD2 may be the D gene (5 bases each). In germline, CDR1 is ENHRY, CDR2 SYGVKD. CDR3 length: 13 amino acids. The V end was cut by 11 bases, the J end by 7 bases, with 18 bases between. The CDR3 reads CAVAVGTLNEQFF. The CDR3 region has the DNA TGTGCCGTAGCCGTAGGGACCCTTAATGAGCAGTTCTTC.

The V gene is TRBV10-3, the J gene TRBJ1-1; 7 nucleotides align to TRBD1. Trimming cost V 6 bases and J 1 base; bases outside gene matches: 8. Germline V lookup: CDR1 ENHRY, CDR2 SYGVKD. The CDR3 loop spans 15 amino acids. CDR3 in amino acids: CAISMLTGSNTEAFF. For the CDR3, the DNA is TGTGCCATCAGCATGTTGACAGGGTCGAACACTGAAGCTTTCTTT.

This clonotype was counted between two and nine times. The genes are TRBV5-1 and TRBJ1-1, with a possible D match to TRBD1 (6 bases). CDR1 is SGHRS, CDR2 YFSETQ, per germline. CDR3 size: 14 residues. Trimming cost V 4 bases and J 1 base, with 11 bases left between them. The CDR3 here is CASSQTGRNTEAFF. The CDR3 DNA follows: TGCGCCAGCAGCCAGACAGGACGGAACACTGAAGCTTTCTTT.

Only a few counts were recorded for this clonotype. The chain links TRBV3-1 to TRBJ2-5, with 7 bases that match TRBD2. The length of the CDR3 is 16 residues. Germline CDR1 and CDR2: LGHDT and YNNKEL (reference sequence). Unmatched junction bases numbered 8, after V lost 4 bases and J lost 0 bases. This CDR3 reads CASSLGGAGHQETQYF. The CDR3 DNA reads TGTGCCAGCAGCCTGGGGGGAGCGGGGCACCAAGAGACCCAGTACTTC.

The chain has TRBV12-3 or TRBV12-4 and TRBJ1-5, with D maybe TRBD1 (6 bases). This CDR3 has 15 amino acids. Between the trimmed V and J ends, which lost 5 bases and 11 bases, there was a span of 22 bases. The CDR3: CASSRLTGGPAAQHF. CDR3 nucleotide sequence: TGTGCCAGCAGTCGACTGACAGGCGGCCCCGCGGCCCAGCATTTT.

CDR3 residues: CASSFAPQNTGELFF. In DNA form, the CDR3 reads TGCGCCAGCAGCTTCGCGCCCCAGAACACCGGGGAGCTGTTTTTT. The rearrangement links TRBV5-1 to TRBJ2-2; D is undetermined. Germline V gene sequence: CDR1 SGHRS, CDR2 YFSETQ. V lost 2 bases, J lost 1 base, and 9 bases lay in between. The CDR3 has 15 amino acids.

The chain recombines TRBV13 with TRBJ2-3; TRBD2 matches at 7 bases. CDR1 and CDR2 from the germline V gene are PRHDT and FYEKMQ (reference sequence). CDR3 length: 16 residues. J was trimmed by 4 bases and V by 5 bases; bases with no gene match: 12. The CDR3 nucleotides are TGTGCCAGCAGCCGCCGGGACTACCGGACCTCAGATACGCAGTATTTT. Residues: CASSRRDYRTSDTQYF.

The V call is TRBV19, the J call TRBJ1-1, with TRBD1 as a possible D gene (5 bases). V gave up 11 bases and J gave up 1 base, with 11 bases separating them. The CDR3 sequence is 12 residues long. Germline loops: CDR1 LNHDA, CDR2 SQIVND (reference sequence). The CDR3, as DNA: TGTGCCCCCCAGGGCGAGAACACTGAAGCTTTCTTT. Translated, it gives CAPQGENTEAFF.

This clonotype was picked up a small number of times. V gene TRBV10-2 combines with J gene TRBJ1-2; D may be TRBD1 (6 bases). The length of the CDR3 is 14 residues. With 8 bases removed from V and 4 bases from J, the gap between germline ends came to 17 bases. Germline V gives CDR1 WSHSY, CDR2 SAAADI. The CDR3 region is CASLARQGSYGYTF. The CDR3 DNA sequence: TGCGCCAGCCTCGCCAGGCAGGGGTCCTATGGCTACACCTTC.

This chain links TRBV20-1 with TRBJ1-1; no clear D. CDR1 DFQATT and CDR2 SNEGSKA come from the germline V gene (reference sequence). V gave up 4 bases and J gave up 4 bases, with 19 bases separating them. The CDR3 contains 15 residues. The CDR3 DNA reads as TGCAGTGCTACCCCGACGAGAAAGGGATCCACTGAAGCTTTCTTT. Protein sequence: CSATPTRKGSTEAFF.

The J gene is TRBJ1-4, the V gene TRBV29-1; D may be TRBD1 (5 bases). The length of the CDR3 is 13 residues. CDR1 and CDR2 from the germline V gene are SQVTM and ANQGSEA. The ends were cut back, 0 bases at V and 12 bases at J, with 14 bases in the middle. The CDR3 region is CSVEEARAGELFF. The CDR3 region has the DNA TGCAGCGTTGAAGAGGCCAGGGCTGGGGAACTGTTTTTT.

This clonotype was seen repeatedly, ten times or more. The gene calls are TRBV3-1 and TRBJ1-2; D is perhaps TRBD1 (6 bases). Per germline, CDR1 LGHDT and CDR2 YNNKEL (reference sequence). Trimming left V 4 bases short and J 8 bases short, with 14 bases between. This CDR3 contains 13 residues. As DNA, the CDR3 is TGTGCCAGCAGCCGAATTCCAGGGGCCGGCTACACCTTC. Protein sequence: CASSRIPGAGYTF.

The CDR3 DNA reads TGTGCCAGCAGTTTCCGACCGGAGGTTGTTTCAGATACGCAGTATTTT. Translation gives CASSFRPEVVSDTQYF. The chain combines TRBV12-3 or TRBV12-4 with TRBJ2-3, with D maybe TRBD2 (5 bases). The germline V and J ends were trimmed by 3 bases and 4 bases, with 17 bases remaining between them. This CDR3 spans 16 amino acids.

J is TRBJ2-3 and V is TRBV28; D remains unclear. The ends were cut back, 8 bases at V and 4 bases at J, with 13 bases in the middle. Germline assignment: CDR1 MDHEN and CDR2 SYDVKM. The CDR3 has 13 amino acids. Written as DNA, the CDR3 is TGTGCCAGCGGGTTAGGTCCTCCAGATACGCAGTATTTT. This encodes CASGLGPPDTQYF.

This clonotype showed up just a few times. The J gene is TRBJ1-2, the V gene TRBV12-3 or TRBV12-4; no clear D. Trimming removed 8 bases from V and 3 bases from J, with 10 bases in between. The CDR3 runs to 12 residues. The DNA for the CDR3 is TGTGCCAGCCATCGGCAAGACTATGGCTACACCTTC. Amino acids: CASHRQDYGYTF.

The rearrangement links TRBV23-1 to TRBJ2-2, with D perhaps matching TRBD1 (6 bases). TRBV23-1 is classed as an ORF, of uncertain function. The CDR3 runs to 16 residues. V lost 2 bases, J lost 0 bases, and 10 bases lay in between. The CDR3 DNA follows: TGCGCCAGCAGTCAACTGAGGGGGTCGAACACCGGGGAGCTGTTTTTT. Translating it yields CASSQLRGSNTGELFF.